One and the same sample provided the 8 T cell receptor beta chains below, sequenced in a study of prognosis after radiotherapy for stage I lung cancer. Starting from genomic DNA, TCR beta CDR3 was amplified through two-round multiplex PCR. Primers specific to each TRBV and TRBJ gene were used in first-round PCR. Using its own MiXCR run on the multiplex PCR reads, TCRdb lists one record per CDR3 protein. This sample has 13,000 or so distinct CDR3 sequences, with about 50% found just once. The source was PBMCs, collected before or after stereotactic body radiation therapy (not recorded which). The receptors derive from a donor at least 50 years old with non-small cell lung cancer.

This clonotype was seen ten or more times. The chain has TRBV28 and TRBJ1-1; TRBD1 matches at 9 bases. The J segment lost 6 bases and the V segment lost 5 bases, leaving 7 bases of the junction unmatched. The germline gives CDR1 MDHEN, CDR2 SYDVKM. There are 14 residues in the CDR3. CDR3 sequence reads: CASSGDRAKAEAFF. DNA for the CDR3: TGTGCCAGCAGTGGGGACAGGGCTAAGGCTGAAGCTTTCTTT.

J is TRBJ2-1 and V is TRBV7-9; TRBD2 agrees at 11 bases. Germline CDR1 SEHNR, CDR2 FQNEAQ (reference sequence). The CDR3 is 17 amino acids. V lost 5 bases, J lost 7 bases, and 13 bases stayed unmatched. CDR3 protein: CASSNPLAGGPRNEQFF. DNA for the CDR3: TGTGCCAGCAGCAATCCCTTAGCGGGAGGGCCCCGGAATGAGCAGTTCTTC.

The chain joins TRBV7-6 to TRBJ2-5; 12 nucleotides agree with TRBD1. The ends lost 8 bases at V and 5 bases at J; junction bases unmatched: 9. From germline, CDR1 is SGHVS and CDR2 FNYEAQ. The CDR3 covers 15 residues. The CDR3 protein is CASSAGTGGGETQYF. The CDR3 DNA reads as TGTGCCAGCTCCGCCGGGACAGGGGGCGGTGAGACCCAGTACTTC.

By sample share, this clonotype is medium-sized (0.01 to 0.1%). V is TRBV6-1 and J is TRBJ2-7; a weak D match, TRBD2 (5 bases). V was pared by 6 bases and J by 2 bases, with 11 bases between. This CDR3 has 13 amino acids. Germline V gives CDR1 MNHNS, CDR2 SASEGT. The CDR3 bases are TGTGCCAGCAGACCCACGGGGACCTACGAGCAGTACTTC. Its protein product is CASRPTGTYEQYF.

The chain combines TRBV24-1 with TRBJ2-7, with a tentative D call TRBD2 (6 bases). CDR1 is KGHDR, CDR2 SFDVKD, per germline. V shed 12 bases and J shed 5 bases, with 13 bases lying between them. CDR3 length: 11 amino acids. DNA of the CDR3: TGTGCCGTTTGCGGGGTCCACGAGCAGTACTTC. Its protein is CAVCGVHEQYF.

Only one count was recorded for this clonotype. The chain couples TRBV2 to TRBJ1-6, with D unclear. There are 11 residues in the CDR3. Trimming stripped 9 bases from V and 4 bases from J, with 4 bases between. In germline, CDR1 is SNHLY, CDR2 FYNNEI. CDR3 amino acids: CARLYNSPLHF. CDR3 in DNA: TGTGCCAGGTTATATAATTCACCCCTCCACTTT.

V and J are TRBV6-5 and TRBJ1-1; D gene uncertain. V dropped 2 bases and J dropped 1 base, with 5 bases sitting between them. Germline CDR1 and CDR2: MNHEY and SVGAGI. This CDR3 region has 13 residues. As DNA, the CDR3 is TGTGCCAGCAGTTACGACGGGAACACTGAAGCTTTCTTT. This encodes CASSYDGNTEAFF.

This chain connects TRBV11-3 to TRBJ2-2, with 9 bases that match TRBD2. Losses at the gene ends were 8 bases for V and 6 bases for J; bases not matched to a gene: 13. Germline loops: CDR1 SGHNT, CDR2 YENEEA. CDR3 length equals 16 residues. Written as DNA, the CDR3 is TGTGCCAGCCCCCGACAGGCCTTAGCGGGAGCCGGGGAGCTGTTTTTT. It translates to CASPRQALAGAGELFF.